The sequence of this T cell receptor beta chain was determined in a study of CD8+CD57+ T cells in acquired aplastic anemia. As for the study in general: Sorting CD4+ and CD8+ cells gave DNA averaging about 3.3 ug. General study points: The study found no significant CD8+ Simpson's diversity difference between patients and controls. Around 27 CD8+ CDR3 sequences occurred in both the patients and the controls.

The CDR3 totals 16 residues. Per the germline V gene, CDR1 is SNHLY and CDR2 is FYNNEI. J gave up 9 bases and V 0 bases, and 13 bases lay outside the gene matches. Using genomic DNA as the template, TCR beta VDJ and CDR3 profiling was carried out. A single record per CDR3 protein comes from TCRdb applying MiXCR to the reads. The table lists 250,000 to 300,000 distinct CDR3 sequences, about 56% of them singletons, with roughly 8% in the top ten. Notes on this clonotype: Its antigen remains unknown.

The sample was sorted CD4+, CD8+, or CD8+CD57+ T cells (not recorded which) from PBMCs. V usage is TRBV2 and J usage is TRBJ2-5; 7 bases match TRBD2. The sequence was obtained from a human donor with severe aplastic anemia or a healthy control (not recorded which). As DNA, the CDR3 is TGTGCCAGCAGTGAAGCGAGGGCTAGCGGAGGAATGGCCCAGTACTTC. Translation: CASSEARASGGMAQYF.